The 31 T cell receptor beta chains below were found in one sample sequenced in a study of shared clonotypes between healthy human individuals. This table comes from immunoSEQ multiplex PCR, and its TCRdb copy is limited to in-frame clones, with some not included. The sample has 560,000 or so clones, approximately 96% seen once. Terminally differentiated effector memory CD45RA+ cells were left out of the naive CD8 fraction, which was CD45RO-negative and positively selected for CCR7. The sample comprised naive CD8+ T cells sorted from blood. The receptors stem from a young woman in good health.

The chain couples TRBV28 to TRBJ2-2, with 11 bases matching TRBD2. In germline, CDR1 is MDHEN, CDR2 SYDVKM. With V trimmed by 4 bases and J by 6 bases, 7 bases remained unmatched. This CDR3 is built from 16 residues. The CDR3 sequence is CASSSLAGGPPGELFF. CDR3 in DNA: TGTGCCAGCAGTTCCTTAGCGGGAGGGCCGCCCGGGGAGCTGTTTTTT.

As concerns this clone: The same CDR3 can be traced to other DNA sequences in this sample. The chain employs TRBV13 and TRBJ1-2; a weak D match, TRBD1 (6 bases). The V gene lost 0 bases and the J gene lost 5 bases, with 7 bases spanning the gap. There are 13 residues in the CDR3. CDR1 PRHDT and CDR2 FYEKMQ come from the germline V gene (reference sequence). The CDR3 sequence is CASSLGQGYGYTF. The CDR3 DNA reads as TGTGCCAGCAGCTTAGGACAGGGTTATGGCTACACCTTC.

This clone is a singleton in its sample. The chain has TRBV27 and TRBJ2-7; TRBD2 matches 8 bases. CDR1 and CDR2 (germline): MNHEY, SMNVEV (reference sequence). CDR3 length: 16 amino acids. Germline trimming cut 4 bases from V and 3 bases from J; bases unmatched to any gene: 11. DNA of the CDR3: TGTGCCAGCAGTTCGAATAGCGGGACGTTGGTCTACGAGCAGTACTTC. It encodes CASSSNSGTLVYEQYF.

The sample holds one count of this clone. This chain links TRBV27 with TRBJ2-3; D possibly corresponds to TRBD1 (6 bases). Trimming took off 5 bases at V and 4 bases at J, with 22 bases between the two ends. The germline gives CDR1 MNHEY, CDR2 SMNVEV (reference sequence). The length of the CDR3 is 17 residues. The CDR3 region is CASSPWTVLRGADTQYF. CDR3 DNA sequence: TGTGCCAGCAGTCCCTGGACAGTTCTCCGAGGCGCAGATACGCAGTATTTT.

Written as DNA, the CDR3 is TGTGCCTGGCCCCCGGGGGTAGCGGGAGATCGCACCGGGGAGCTGTTTTTT. This translates into CAWPPGVAGDRTGELFF. V is TRBV30 and J is TRBJ2-2; 9 bases are shared with TRBD2. The CDR3 length is 17 residues. V trimming: 5 bases; J trimming: 4 bases; junction bases outside the gene matches: 14. Looked up from germline, CDR1 is GTSNPN and CDR2 is SVGIG (reference sequence).

The rearrangement uses TRBV2 and TRBJ2-2; the D is unclear. Germline loops: CDR1 SNHLY, CDR2 FYNNEI. V lost 4 bases and J 4 bases, leaving 10 bases between the germline ends. CDR3 size: 14 residues. The CDR3 DNA follows: TGTGCCAGCAGTGGCCCGATAATCACCGGGGAGCTGTTTTTT. Translating gives CASSGPIITGELFF.

V gene TRBV27 combines with J gene TRBJ1-5; D remains ambiguous. The CDR3 consists of 14 residues. Germline loops: CDR1 MNHEY, CDR2 SMNVEV (reference sequence). V lost 4 bases to trimming and J lost 2 bases, with 9 bases between them. The CDR3 loop is CASSSSSGNQPQHF. In DNA, the CDR3 is TGTGCCAGCAGTTCGAGTAGTGGCAATCAGCCCCAGCATTTT.

The gene calls are TRBV2 and TRBJ2-7; no firm D call. Germline V gene sequence: CDR1 SNHLY, CDR2 FYNNEI. There are 13 residues in the CDR3. V gave up 3 bases and J gave up 1 base, with 7 bases separating them. The CDR3 coding sequence is TGTGCCAGCAGTGAGTACATTTCCTACGAGCAGTACTTC. Translated, it gives CASSEYISYEQYF.

The chain couples TRBV30 to TRBJ1-3, with unresolved D. V was shortened by 1 base and J by 0 bases, with 13 bases between the two germline ends. CDR1 and CDR2 (germline): GTSNPN, SVGIG (reference sequence). The CDR3 covers 16 residues. DNA for the CDR3: TGTGCCTGGAGTGATCCGGGCAGCCTCTCTGGAAACACCATATATTTT. Translation gives CAWSDPGSLSGNTIYF.

CDR3 nucleotides: TGTGCCAGTAGTATAAGGGCAGGGGTCTACGAGCAGTACTTC. Protein sequence: CASSIRAGVYEQYF. V and J are TRBV19 and TRBJ2-7; tentative D call: TRBD1 (6 bases). CDR1 is LNHDA and CDR2 is SQIVND in the germline V gene (reference sequence). V lost 2 bases and J lost 3, with 11 bases in between. The CDR3 runs to 14 residues.

The V gene is TRBV13, the J gene TRBJ1-1; 8 bases match TRBD1. The germline CDR1 and CDR2 sequences are PRHDT and FYEKMQ (reference sequence). The V gene end was trimmed by 7 bases and the J gene end by 0 bases; junction bases not matched to a gene: 7. The CDR3 length is 15 residues. CDR3 in amino acids: CASTRTGTVNTEAFF. The CDR3, as DNA: TGTGCCAGCACCCGGACAGGGACGGTGAACACTGAAGCTTTCTTT.

J is TRBJ1-2 and V is TRBV28; D remains ambiguous. Germline CDR1 is MDHEN and CDR2 is SYDVKM. The CDR3 is 18 amino acids. The V end was cut by 3 bases, the J end by 5 bases, with 25 bases between. In nucleotides, the CDR3 is TGTGCCAGCAGTTTTTCAACTCCAACGGATACGGCGAGGTATGGCTACACCTTC. It codes for CASSFSTPTDTARYGYTF.

The chain employs TRBV2 and TRBJ1-5; 7 bases fit TRBD1. Germline assignment: CDR1 SNHLY and CDR2 FYNNEI. The V segment lost 5 bases and the J segment 3 bases; nucleotides outside the gene matches: 7. CDR3 size: 15 residues. As DNA, the CDR3 is TGTGCCAGCAGTATCAGGGGGTCCCCCAATCAGCCCCAGCATTTT. This sequence encodes CASSIRGSPNQPQHF.

This clone has only one observation. The J gene is TRBJ1-5, the V gene TRBV28, with D possibly TRBD1 on 6 matching bases. The CDR3 length is 17 residues. The V end was cut by 7 bases, the J end by 6 bases, with 25 bases between. CDR1 MDHEN and CDR2 SYDVKM come from the germline V gene. This CDR3 is CASTREGQVTEGQPQHF. The CDR3 nucleotides are TGTGCCAGCACCCGAGAGGGACAAGTTACCGAGGGTCAGCCCCAGCATTTT.

The chain has TRBV28 and TRBJ1-5; 8 bases match TRBD1. The CDR3 sequence is 16 residues long. Germline V lookup: CDR1 MDHEN, CDR2 SYDVKM. V shed 4 bases and J 4 bases; nucleotides not matched to a gene: 9. The CDR3 DNA reads as TGTGCCAGCAGTTCCCCCGGGACAGGAGAAAATCAGCCCCAGCATTTT. It codes for CASSSPGTGENQPQHF.

The V and J genes are TRBV5-8 and TRBJ2-7; 9 bases agree with TRBD1. Germline CDR1 SGHTS, CDR2 YDEGEE. The CDR3 spans 14 residues. V shed 2 bases and J 13 bases; nucleotides not matched to a gene: 13. The CDR3 nucleotides are TGTGCCAGCAGCTTAGATAAAGAAACAGGGGGCGTATACTTC. It encodes CASSLDKETGGVYF. The entire variable domain, with the rest obtained from reference TRBV5-8 and TRBJ2-7, is as follows: EAGVTQSPTHLIKTRGQQATLRCSPISGHTSVYWYQQALGLGLQFLLWYDEGEERNRGNFPPRFSGRQFPNYSSELNVNALELEDSALYLCASSLDKETGGVYFGPGTRLTVT.

This chain joins TRBV19 and TRBJ2-7, with 8 bases fitting TRBD1. The CDR3 has 14 residues. The J segment lost 6 bases and the V segment lost 6 bases, leaving 10 bases of the junction unmatched. CDR1 is LNHDA and CDR2 is SQIVND in the germline V gene (reference sequence). In nucleotides, the CDR3 is TGTGCCAGTAGCCTGACAGGGGCGGTGGGCGAGCAGTACTTC. Protein sequence: CASSLTGAVGEQYF.

The chain is built from TRBV10-3 and TRBJ1-1; D not resolved. CDR1 and CDR2 from the germline V gene are ENHRY and SYGVKD. The CDR3 sequence is 15 residues long. Deletions cut 0 bases from V and 6 bases from J, with 14 bases between. CDR3 in DNA: TGTGCCATCAGTGAGTCCACGGAAATTCAGGCTGAAGCTTTCTTT. This encodes CAISESTEIQAEAFF.

The chain is built from TRBV5-6 and TRBJ2-1; the match to TRBD2 covers 9 bases. Losses at the gene ends were 5 bases for V and 8 bases for J; bases not matched to a gene: 8. This CDR3 is built from 14 residues. Germline V CDR1 and CDR2: SGHDT, YYEEEE. CDR3 bases: TGTGCCAGCAGTTCCGGACTAGCGAGGGATGAGCAGTTCTTC. Amino acids: CASSSGLARDEQFF.

The rearrangement links TRBV28 to TRBJ1-3; 7 nucleotides match TRBD1. The CDR3 is 16 residues long. From germline, CDR1 is MDHEN and CDR2 SYDVKM. V lost 4 bases, J lost 0 bases, and 6 bases stayed unmatched. The CDR3 protein is CASSSGQETSGNTIYF. DNA for the CDR3: TGTGCCAGCAGTTCAGGACAGGAAACCTCTGGAAACACCATATATTTT.

The rearrangement joins TRBV13 to TRBJ2-5; 9 bases map to TRBD2. The CDR3 has 18 residues. The V and J ends lost 1 base and 5 bases, in that order; junction bases with no gene match: 14. The germline CDR1 and CDR2 sequences are PRHDT and FYEKMQ (reference sequence). In nucleotides, the CDR3 is TGTGCCAGCAGCTTAGAGGGCGGGAGGGCCTCCCTGGCCGAGACCCAGTACTTC. Amino acid sequence: CASSLEGGRASLAETQYF.

This chain connects TRBV30 to TRBJ2-5; 13 bases fit TRBD2. CDR3 length: 14 residues. Germline V gene lookup returns CDR1 GTSNPN and CDR2 SVGIG (reference sequence). The trim removed 0 bases at V and 5 bases at J, leaving 0 bases unmatched. DNA for the CDR3: TGTGCCTGGAGTGTACTAGCGGGAGGGGAGACCCAGTACTTC. Its protein product is CAWSVLAGGETQYF.

CDR3 DNA: TGTGCCAGCAGTTTTATAACCAACGAGCAGTACTTC. It codes for CASSFITNEQYF. This sequence joins TRBV28 and TRBJ2-7; D uncertain. The CDR3 covers 12 residues. V lost 3 bases, J lost 5 bases, and 8 bases lay in between. From germline, CDR1 is MDHEN and CDR2 SYDVKM.

As concerns this clone: A junction end diverges from the germline sequence, so it may reflect a read error. The chain links TRBV15 to TRBJ2-1, with D possibly matching TRBD2 (5 bases). This CDR3 spans 11 amino acids. The germline gives CDR1 LNHNV, CDR2 YYDKDF (reference sequence). CDR3 sequence reads: CATSSGLTSVF. The CDR3 DNA follows: TGTGCCACCAGCAGCGGACTGACAAGCGTCTTC.

The chain is built from TRBV6-5 and TRBJ2-1, with D maybe TRBD2 (5 bases). V lost 2 bases to trimming and J lost 12 bases, with 8 bases between them. From germline, CDR1 is MNHEY and CDR2 SVGAGI. The CDR3 has 11 residues. The CDR3 nucleotides read TGTGCCAGCAGTTACGCTGGAGGGCAGTTCTTC. Translated: CASSYAGGQFF.

This chain joins TRBV7-8 and TRBJ2-7; the match to TRBD1 covers 9 bases. This CDR3 is built from 13 residues. After removal of 4 bases from V and 5 bases from J, the junction contained 3 bases not matched to a gene. CDR1 and CDR2 (germline): SGHVS, FQNEAQ. CDR3 nucleotide sequence: TGTGCCAGCAGCTGGGACAGGGACAACGAGCAGTACTTC. Its translation is CASSWDRDNEQYF.

This chain joins TRBV2 and TRBJ2-7, with D tentatively TRBD1 or TRBD2 (5 bases each). There are 14 residues in the CDR3. V shed 6 bases and J shed 3 bases, with 15 bases lying between them. Germline V gives CDR1 SNHLY, CDR2 FYNNEI. The CDR3 loop reads CASSSGTQSYEQYF. CDR3 sequence (DNA): TGTGCCAGCAGCTCCGGGACCCAGAGCTACGAGCAGTACTTC.

This sequence joins TRBV2 and TRBJ2-7; D unclear. There are 15 residues in the CDR3. With 3 bases removed from V and 0 bases from J, the gap between germline ends came to 12 bases. CDR1 is SNHLY and CDR2 is FYNNEI in the germline V gene. The CDR3 loop reads CASSDWGKNSYEQYF. The CDR3 nucleotides are TGTGCCAGCAGTGACTGGGGAAAGAACTCCTACGAGCAGTACTTC.

The chain has TRBV5-6 and TRBJ2-3; TRBD2 matches 8 bases. Unmatched junction bases numbered 10, after V lost 0 bases and J lost 4 bases. The CDR3 has 17 amino acids. CDR1 and CDR2 (germline): SGHDT, YYEEEE. The CDR3 sequence is CASSLAGTRWNPDTQYF. CDR3 nucleotides: TGTGCCAGCAGCTTGGCCGGGACTAGATGGAATCCAGATACGCAGTATTTT.

V is TRBV6-6 and J is TRBJ1-2; TRBD1 aligns across 10 bases. The V gene end was trimmed by 2 bases and the J gene end by 6 bases; junction bases not matched to a gene: 6. The V gene's germline CDR1 is MNHNY and CDR2 SVGAGI (reference sequence). CDR3 length equals 15 residues. CDR3 DNA sequence: TGTGCCAGCAGTTACGGGACAGGGGTCGGTAATGGCTACACCTTC. As protein: CASSYGTGVGNGYTF.

This chain uses TRBV27 with TRBJ2-7; 10 bases line up with TRBD1. Trimming at V came to 5 bases and at J to 6 bases, leaving 4 bases not matched to a gene. The CDR3 sequence is 13 residues long. Germline V gene lookup returns CDR1 MNHEY and CDR2 SMNVEV (reference sequence). CDR3 coding DNA: TGTGCCAGCAGTGTTGGGACAGGGGCCGAGCAGTACTTC. Translation: CASSVGTGAEQYF.